Below, 5 T cell receptor beta chains from the same sample are listed, as sequenced in a study of regulatory T cells in long-lasting Graves disease. Stated time point: newly diagnosed GD, antithyroid drugs for less than 3 months. PBMC-extracted RNA yielded the TCR library. Investigators prepared the TCR beta libraries by applying iRepertoire HTBI primers and Arm-PCR of CDR3 regions. TCRdb itself ran the multiplex PCR reads through MiXCR, one entry per CDR3 protein. Of some 450,000 distinct CDR3 sequences listed, about 15% were seen once; the top ten hold about 10%. The data were also submitted as part of a second study, on T cells in Graves' hyperthyroidism and ophthalmopathy.

The sequencing here drew on peripheral blood mononuclear cells (PBMCs), taken at new diagnosis, from a patient treated with antithyroid drugs. These receptors all come from a woman in her thirties with Graves disease.

This clonotype was seen a single time. This likely traces to a read error, being one base from a far larger clone. The rearrangement uses TRBV28 and TRBJ2-4, with D possibly being TRBD1 (5 bases). The tail of the sequence fits TRBJ2-1 better, so the J call may be wrong. The germline V gene encodes CDR1 MDHEN and CDR2 SYDVKM. The CDR3 has 12 amino acids. CDR3 sequence reads: CASSPDSYEQFF. Written as DNA, the CDR3 is TGTGCCAGCAGTCCCGACAGCTACGAGCAGTTCTTC.

V usage is TRBV28 and J usage is TRBJ1-3; TRBD1 is a possible D gene (6 bases). Germline-derived CDR1 and CDR2 are MDHEN and SYDVKM. V was cut by 4 bases and J by 10 bases, with 26 bases left in between. This CDR3 has 17 residues. The CDR3 DNA reads TGTGCCAGCAGTTCTGCCCTTCCGGGACACCCCGAGGAGACCATATATTTT. Amino acid sequence: CASSSALPGHPEETIYF.

This clonotype was recorded many times. The chain links TRBV30 to TRBJ1-1, with D perhaps matching TRBD1 (6 bases). Germline CDR1 GTSNPN, CDR2 SVGIG (reference sequence). The CDR3 runs 13 residues. The V end was cut by 2 bases, the J end by 4 bases, with 11 bases between. The CDR3 DNA follows: TGTGCCTGGAGTACCCAGGGGACCACTGAAGCTTTCTTT. This gives the protein CAWSTQGTTEAFF. The entire variable domain, with the rest obtained from reference TRBV30 and TRBJ1-1, is as follows: SQTIHQWPATLVQPVGSPLSLECTVEGTSNPNLYWYRQAAGRGLQLLFYSVGIGQISSEVPQNLSASRPQDRQFILSSKKLLLSDSGFYLCAWSTQGTTEAFFGQGTRLTVV.

The gene calls are TRBV30 and TRBJ2-5, with a possible D match to TRBD2 (6 bases). The CDR3 extends over 13 amino acids. Germline CDR1 and CDR2: GTSNPN and SVGIG (reference sequence). V lost 8 bases and J lost 3, with 16 bases in between. The CDR3 reads CARLPREEETQYF. CDR3 bases: TGTGCCCGACTCCCGCGGGAAGAAGAGACCCAGTACTTC.

The CDR3 spells CASSLVETSGPLSNEQFF. The CDR3 DNA reads as TGTGCCAGCAGCTTAGTGGAGACTAGCGGGCCGCTAAGCAATGAGCAGTTCTTC. This sequence joins TRBV7-2 and TRBJ2-1, with TRBD2 matching over 10 bases. Per the germline V gene, CDR1 is SGHTA and CDR2 is FQGNSA. V gave up 1 base and J gave up 6 bases; unmatched junction bases: 12. The CDR3 loop spans 18 amino acids.